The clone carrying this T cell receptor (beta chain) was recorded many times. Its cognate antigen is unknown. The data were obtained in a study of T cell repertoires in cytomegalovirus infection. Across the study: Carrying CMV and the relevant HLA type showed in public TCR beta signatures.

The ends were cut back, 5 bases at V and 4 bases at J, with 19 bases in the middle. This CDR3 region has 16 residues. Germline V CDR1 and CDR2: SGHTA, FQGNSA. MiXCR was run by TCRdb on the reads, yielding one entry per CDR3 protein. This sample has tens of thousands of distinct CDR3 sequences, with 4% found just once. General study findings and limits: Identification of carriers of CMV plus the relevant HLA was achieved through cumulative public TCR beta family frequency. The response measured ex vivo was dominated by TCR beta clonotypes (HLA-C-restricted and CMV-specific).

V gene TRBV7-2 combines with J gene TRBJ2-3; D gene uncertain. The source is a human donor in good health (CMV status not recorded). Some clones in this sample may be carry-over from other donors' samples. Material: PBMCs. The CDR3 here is CASSPFETLPPDTQYF. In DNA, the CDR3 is TGTGCCAGCAGCCCTTTTGAGACCCTGCCCCCAGATACGCAGTATTTT.